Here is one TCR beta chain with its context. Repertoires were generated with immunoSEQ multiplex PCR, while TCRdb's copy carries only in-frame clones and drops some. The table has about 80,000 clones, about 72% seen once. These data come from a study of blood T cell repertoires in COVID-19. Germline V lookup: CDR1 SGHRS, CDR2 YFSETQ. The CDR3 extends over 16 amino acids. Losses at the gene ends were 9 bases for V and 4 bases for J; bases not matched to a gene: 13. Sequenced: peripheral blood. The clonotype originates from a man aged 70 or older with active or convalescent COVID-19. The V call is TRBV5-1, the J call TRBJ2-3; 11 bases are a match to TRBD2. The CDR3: CATQNLAGGKSDTQYF. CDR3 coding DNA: TGCGCCACCCAAAACTTAGCGGGGGGGAAATCAGATACGCAGTATTTT.